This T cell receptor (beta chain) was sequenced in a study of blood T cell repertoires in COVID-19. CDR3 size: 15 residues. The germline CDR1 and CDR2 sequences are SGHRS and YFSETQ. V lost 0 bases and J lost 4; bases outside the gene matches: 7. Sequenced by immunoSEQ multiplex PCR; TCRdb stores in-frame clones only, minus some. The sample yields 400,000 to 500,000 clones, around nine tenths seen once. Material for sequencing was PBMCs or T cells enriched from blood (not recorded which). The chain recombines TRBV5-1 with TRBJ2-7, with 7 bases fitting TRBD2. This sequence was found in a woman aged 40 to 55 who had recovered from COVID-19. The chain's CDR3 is CASSLAGREPYEQYF. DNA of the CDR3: TGCGCCAGCAGCTTGGCCGGGCGGGAGCCTTACGAGCAGTACTTC.